The 3 T cell receptor beta chains listed next were all sequenced from one sample in a study of T cells in Graves' hyperthyroidism and ophthalmopathy. The TCR beta CDR3 regions underwent amplification using RNA transcripts as the source. RT-PCR in the first round (using the HTBI primer set) targeted the TCR CDR3. One entry per CDR3 protein results from TCRdb running MiXCR on the multiplex PCR reads. This table holds 300,000 to 450,000 distinct CDR3 sequences, about 15% found once. Sequenced material: blood. All receptors derive from a woman aged 25 to 39 with Graves' hyperthyroidism.

V is TRBV28 and J is TRBJ2-3; the D gene could be TRBD1 or TRBD2 (7 bases each). The V end lost 6 bases, the J end lost 6 bases, and 16 bases lay between the germline ends. The germline CDR1 and CDR2 sequences are MDHEN and SYDVKM. The CDR3 totals 14 residues. The CDR3 protein is CASRTHRGGDTQYF. CDR3 coding DNA: TGTGCCAGCAGGACCCACAGGGGAGGGGATACGCAGTATTTT.

This sequence joins TRBV6-1 and TRBJ2-7; D ambiguous. CDR1 is MNHNS, CDR2 SASEGT, per germline. The V gene lost 3 bases and the J gene lost 9 bases, with 9 bases spanning the gap. The CDR3 loop spans 11 amino acids. DNA for the CDR3: TGTGCCAGCAGTGAGAGCCTGGGGCAGTACTTC. It is translated as CASSESLGQYF.

This clonotype has a handful of counts. The chain combines TRBV7-3 with TRBJ2-1; 11 bases match TRBD1. Germline V gene lookup returns CDR1 SGHTA and CDR2 FQGTGA. V gave up 1 base and J gave up 4 bases; unmatched junction bases: 6. This CDR3 has 17 amino acids. Here the CDR3 DNA reads TGTGCCAGCAGCTTAAGAGGGGGACAGGGGGGTTACAATGAGCAGTTCTTC. This gives the protein CASSLRGGQGGYNEQFF. The complete variable domain, with remaining parts taken from reference TRBV7-3 and TRBJ2-1, reads GAGVSQTPSNKVTEKGKYVELRCDPISGHTALYWYRQSLGQGPEFLIYFQGTGAADDSGLPNDRFFAVRPEGSVSTLKIQRTERGDSAVYLCASSLRGGQGGYNEQFFGPGTRLTVL.